This T cell receptor beta chain derives from a study of PD-L1 blockade in urothelial cancer. Time point reported: pretreatment peripheral blood. Sample contribution per patient ranged from 1 to 8, covering pretreatment and on-treatment. CDR1 is SGHNT and CDR2 is YENEEA in the germline V gene. The V and J ends lost 2 bases and 0 bases respectively, with 19 bases between them. This CDR3 is built from 18 residues. The investigators introduced synthetic TCR analog templates into each PCR as spikes. Repertoires were generated with immunoSEQ multiplex PCR, while TCRdb's copy carries only in-frame clones and drops some. The table includes more than 90,000 clones, around 87% detected once.

The clonotype originates from a man aged 55 to 70 with urothelial cancer. The genes are TRBV11-3 and TRBJ1-1; possibly TRBD1 for D (6 bases). The specimen comprised PBMCs, sampled around atezolizumab (anti-PD-L1) treatment. CDR3 DNA sequence: TGTGCCAGCAGCTTACTAGGGAGGGGGGGACCTATGAACACTGAAGCTTTCTTT. Amino acids: CASSLLGRGGPMNTEAFF. Based on the CDR3 plus reference TRBV11-3 and TRBJ1-1, the full variable domain is EAGVVQSPRYKIIEKKQPVAFWCNPISGHNTLYWYLQNLGQGPELLIRYENEEAVDDSQLPKDRFSAERLKGVDSTLKIQPAELGDSAVYLCASSLLGRGGPMNTEAFFGQGTRLTVV.